The entry below describes one T cell receptor (beta chain). Stated treatment: some 20 received Ad26.COV2.S at low or high dose, single or two shots; a few received placebo; per-sample allocation not given. The study sampled participants on day 63 after the first vaccine or placebo injection. This person who donated was an adult of 18-55 years in Boston. These data belong to a study of Ad26.COV2.S vaccination and SARS-CoV-2 variants. TCRdb's copy holds only in-frame clones and misses some; the assay was immunoSEQ multiplex PCR. This sample has around 450,000 clones, with 80% to 90% found just once. Germline V gives CDR1 SGHTA, CDR2 FQGTGA. CDR3 size: 16 residues. The ends were cut back, 2 bases at V and 0 bases at J, with 11 bases in the middle.

This TCR came from a person between 18 and 65 years old who received the Ad26.COV2.S COVID-19 vaccine or a placebo. J is TRBJ2-1 and V is TRBV7-3; D is perhaps TRBD2 (5 bases). This specimen was peripheral blood, taken in a trial of Ad26.COV2.S vaccine versus placebo. In DNA, the CDR3 is TGTGCCAGCAGCTTAGTTCCGGGAAGCTCCTACAATGAGCAGTTCTTC. It is translated as CASSLVPGSSYNEQFF.